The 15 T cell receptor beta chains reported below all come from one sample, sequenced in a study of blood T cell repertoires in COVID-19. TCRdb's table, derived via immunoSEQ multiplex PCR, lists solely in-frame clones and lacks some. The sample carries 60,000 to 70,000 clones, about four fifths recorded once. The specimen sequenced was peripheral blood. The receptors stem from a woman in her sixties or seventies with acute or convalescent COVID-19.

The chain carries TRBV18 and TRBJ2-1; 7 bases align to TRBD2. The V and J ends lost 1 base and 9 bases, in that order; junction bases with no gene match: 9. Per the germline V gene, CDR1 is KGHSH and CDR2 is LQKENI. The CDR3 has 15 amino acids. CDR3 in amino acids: CASSPRSRGEGEQFF. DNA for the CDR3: TGTGCCAGCTCACCACGTAGTAGAGGGGAGGGTGAGCAGTTCTTC.

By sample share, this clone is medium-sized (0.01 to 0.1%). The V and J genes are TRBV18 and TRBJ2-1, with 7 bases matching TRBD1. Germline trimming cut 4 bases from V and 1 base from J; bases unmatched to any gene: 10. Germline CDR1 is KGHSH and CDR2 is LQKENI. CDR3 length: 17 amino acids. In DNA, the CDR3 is TGTGCCAGCTCACAAAGGACAGGTGCGATTTCCTACAATGAGCAGTTCTTC. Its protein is CASSQRTGAISYNEQFF.

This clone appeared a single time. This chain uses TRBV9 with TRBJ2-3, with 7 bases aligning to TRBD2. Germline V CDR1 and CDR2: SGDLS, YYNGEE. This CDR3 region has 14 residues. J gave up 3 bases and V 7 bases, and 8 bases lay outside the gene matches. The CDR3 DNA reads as TGTGCCAGCGGGCCAGGCGGGGGTACAGATACGCAGTATTTT. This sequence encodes CASGPGGGTDTQYF. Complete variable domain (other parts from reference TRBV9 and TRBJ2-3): DSGVTQTPKHLITATGQRVTLRCSPRSGDLSVYWYQQSLDQGLQFLIQYYNGEERAKGNILERFSAQQFPDLHSELNLSSLELGDSALYFCASGPGGGTDTQYFGPGTRLTVL.

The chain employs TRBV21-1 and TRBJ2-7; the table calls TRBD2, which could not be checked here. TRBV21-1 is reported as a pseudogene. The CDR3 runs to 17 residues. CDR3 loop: CASSKFLCGGNGDEQYF. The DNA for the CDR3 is TGTGCCAGCAGCAAATTCCTCTGCGGGGGCAATGGGGACGAGCAGTACTTC.

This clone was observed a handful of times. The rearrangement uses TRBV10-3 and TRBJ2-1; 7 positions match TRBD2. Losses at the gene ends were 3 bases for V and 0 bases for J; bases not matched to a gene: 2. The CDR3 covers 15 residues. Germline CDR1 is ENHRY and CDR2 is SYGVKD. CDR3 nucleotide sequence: TGTGCCATCAGTGACTCGGGGGGCTCCTACAATGAGCAGTTCTTC. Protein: CAISDSGGSYNEQFF.

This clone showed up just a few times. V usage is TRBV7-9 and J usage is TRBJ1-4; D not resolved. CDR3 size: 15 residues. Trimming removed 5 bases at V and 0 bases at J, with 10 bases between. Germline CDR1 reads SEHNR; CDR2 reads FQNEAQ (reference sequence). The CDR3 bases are TGTGCCAGCAGCCTGCAGGATGCAACTAATGAAAAACTGTTTTTT. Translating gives CASSLQDATNEKLFF.

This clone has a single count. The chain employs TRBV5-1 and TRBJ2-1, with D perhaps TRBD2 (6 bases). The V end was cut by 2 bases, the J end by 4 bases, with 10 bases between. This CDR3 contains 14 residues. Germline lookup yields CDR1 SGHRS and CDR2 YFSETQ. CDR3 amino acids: CASSLGGKYNEQFF. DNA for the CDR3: TGCGCCAGCAGCTTAGGAGGGAAATACAATGAGCAGTTCTTC.

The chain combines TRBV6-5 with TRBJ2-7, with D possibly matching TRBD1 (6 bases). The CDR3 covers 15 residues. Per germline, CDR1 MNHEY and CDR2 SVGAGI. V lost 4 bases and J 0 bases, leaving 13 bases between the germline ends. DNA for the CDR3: TGTGCCAGCAGTTCCCCCGGACAGTCCTCCTACGAGCAGTACTTC. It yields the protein CASSSPGQSSYEQYF.

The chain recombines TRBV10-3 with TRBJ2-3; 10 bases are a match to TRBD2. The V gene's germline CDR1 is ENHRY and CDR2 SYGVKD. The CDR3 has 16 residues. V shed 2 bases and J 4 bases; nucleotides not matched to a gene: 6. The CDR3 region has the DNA TGTGCCATCAGTGAGAGTGCTAGCGGGGGCCCAGATACGCAGTATTTT. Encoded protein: CAISESASGGPDTQYF.

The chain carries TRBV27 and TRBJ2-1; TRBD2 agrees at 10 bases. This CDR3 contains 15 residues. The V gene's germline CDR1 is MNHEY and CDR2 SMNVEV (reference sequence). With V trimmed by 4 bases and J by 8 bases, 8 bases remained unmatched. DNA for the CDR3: TGTGCCAGCAGTTCGGGGCTAGCGGGGGAGTATGAGCAGTTCTTC. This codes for CASSSGLAGEYEQFF.

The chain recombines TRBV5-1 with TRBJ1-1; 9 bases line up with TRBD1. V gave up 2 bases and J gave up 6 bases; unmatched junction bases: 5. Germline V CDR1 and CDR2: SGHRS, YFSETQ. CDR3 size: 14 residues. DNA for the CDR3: TGCGCCAGCAGCTTCGGGGACAGGGCCGCTGAAGCTTTCTTT. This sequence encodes CASSFGDRAAEAFF.

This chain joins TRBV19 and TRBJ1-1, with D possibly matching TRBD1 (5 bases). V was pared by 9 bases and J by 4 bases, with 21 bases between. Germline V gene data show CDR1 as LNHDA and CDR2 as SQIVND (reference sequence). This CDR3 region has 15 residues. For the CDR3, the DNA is TGTGCCAGCCTCCAATCAGGGTCATTGGGCACTGAAGCTTTCTTT. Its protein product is CASLQSGSLGTEAFF. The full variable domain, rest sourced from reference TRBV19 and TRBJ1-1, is DGGITQSPKYLFRKEGQNVTLSCEQNLNHDAMYWYRQDPGQGLRLIYYSQIVNDFQKGDIAEGYSVSREKKESFPLTVTSAQKNPTAFYLCASLQSGSLGTEAFFGQGTRLTVV.

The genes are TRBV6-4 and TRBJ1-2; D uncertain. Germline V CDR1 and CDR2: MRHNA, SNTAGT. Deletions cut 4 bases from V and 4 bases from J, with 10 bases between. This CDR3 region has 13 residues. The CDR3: CASSAEGGYGYTF. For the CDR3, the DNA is TGTGCCAGCAGTGCCGAGGGTGGCTATGGCTACACCTTC.

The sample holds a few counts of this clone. The CDR3 bases are TGTGCCAGCAGCCAACAGGGGGGATCAAATCAGCCCCAGCATTTT. This codes for CASSQQGGSNQPQHF. The J gene is TRBJ1-5, the V gene TRBV7-3; TRBD1 aligns across 8 bases. The CDR3 totals 15 residues. The V gene's germline CDR1 is SGHTA and CDR2 FQGTGA. J lost 4 bases, V lost 5 bases, and 7 bases had no gene match.

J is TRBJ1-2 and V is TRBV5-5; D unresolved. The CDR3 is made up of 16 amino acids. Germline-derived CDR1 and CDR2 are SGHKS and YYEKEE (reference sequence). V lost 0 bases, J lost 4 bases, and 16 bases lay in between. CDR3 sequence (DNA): TGTGCCAGCAGCTTGGGTGGGCAGACAAGCAGCTATGGCTACACCTTC. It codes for CASSLGGQTSSYGYTF.